These T cell receptor beta chains were read from a single sample in a study of somatic mutations in cytotoxic T cells in rheumatoid arthritis. Only in-frame clones appear in the TCRdb table, and some are missing; sequencing was by immunoSEQ multiplex PCR. The profile shows 20,000 or so clones, approximately 75% of them singletons. The sample consisted of CD8+ T cells sorted from blood. The receptors come from an adult with rheumatoid arthritis. The CDR3 runs from the conserved cysteine through the conserved F or W. The D gene is left open where the match is weak. Clone size appears in some rows only: once, few, many, or a class for an expanded clone.

V gene,clone size,D gene,J gene,CDR3 protein,CDR3 DNA
TRBV9,.,TRBD1,TRBJ2-7,CASSGNRGEQYF,TGTGCCAGCAGCGGAAACAGGGGCGAGCAGTACTTC
TRBV14,.,TRBD1,TRBJ1-1,CASSDRGRGDTEAFF,TGTGCCAGCAGCGACAGGGGGCGCGGAGACACTGAAGCTTTCTTT
TRBV6-5,.,.,TRBJ2-5,CASSYDGDQETQYF,TGTGCCAGCAGTTACGACGGGGATCAAGAGACCCAGTACTTC
TRBV7-8,.,.,TRBJ1-5,CASSAWTLNSNQPQHF,TGTGCCAGCAGCGCCTGGACATTAAATAGCAATCAGCCCCAGCATTTT
TRBV11-2,.,.,TRBJ2-5,CASSLDLETQYF,TGTGCCAGCAGCTTAGATTTAGAGACCCAGTACTTC
TRBV7-6,.,.,TRBJ2-3,CASSLGERGTDTQYF,TGTGCCAGCAGCTTAGGGGAGAGGGGCACAGATACGCAGTATTTT
TRBV7-6,.,TRBD1,TRBJ2-3,CASSSGDRAYTDTQYF,TGTGCCAGCAGCTCAGGAGACAGGGCCTACACAGATACGCAGTATTTT
TRBV14,.,TRBD1,TRBJ2-5,CASSQVGQIQETQYF,TGTGCCAGCAGCCAAGTGGGACAGATCCAAGAGACCCAGTACTTC
TRBV7-9,.,.,TRBJ2-3,CASSLVAVSTDTQYF,TGTGCCAGCAGCTTAGTAGCAGTTAGCACAGATACGCAGTATTTT
TRBV13,.,TRBD2,TRBJ2-7,CASSLRLAGVEYEQYF,TGTGCCAGCAGCTTAAGGCTAGCGGGGGTTGAGTACGAGCAGTACTTC
TRBV27,few,.,TRBJ2-5,CASSFLRTFGRETQYF,TGTGCCAGCAGTTTTCTCCGGACCTTCGGGCGGGAGACCCAGTACTTC
TRBV11-2,.,.,TRBJ2-5,CASSFFRPGIGTQYF,TGTGCCAGCAGCTTCTTTAGGCCCGGGATTGGGACCCAGTACTTC
TRBV7-8,.,.,TRBJ2-7,CASSPTGPYEQYF,TGTGCCAGCAGCCCAACAGGGCCCTACGAGCAGTACTTC
TRBV7-8,.,.,TRBJ1-1,CASSPYSTVMNTEAFF,TGTGCCAGCAGTCCATACTCGACAGTTATGAACACTGAAGCTTTCTTT
TRBV11-2,.,.,TRBJ2-5,CASRGADETQYF,TGTGCCAGCCGAGGGGCGGACGAGACCCAGTACTTC
TRBV11-2,.,.,TRBJ2-1,CASSFGQGYNEQFF,TGTGCCAGCAGCTTCGGTCAGGGATACAATGAGCAGTTCTTC
TRBV16,once,.,TRBJ1-5,CASSQRTLGYSNQPQHF,TGTGCCAGCAGCCAAAGAACTTTGGGATATAGCAATCAGCCCCAGCATTTT
TRBV6-1,.,TRBD1,TRBJ1-3,CASSEAGTGGNTIYF,TGTGCCAGCAGTGAAGCCGGGACAGGGGGAAACACCATATATTTT
TRBV9,.,TRBD2,TRBJ2-5,CASSASGLGETQYF,TGTGCCAGCAGCGCTAGCGGTTTAGGCGAGACCCAGTACTTC
TRBV13,.,.,TRBJ2-5,CASSSRDEPRQETQYF,TGTGCCAGCAGCTCCCGGGATGAGCCAAGACAAGAGACCCAGTACTTC
TRBV15,.,TRBD2,TRBJ2-7,CATSKGLAGFEQYF,TGTGCCACCAGCAAAGGACTAGCGGGATTCGAGCAGTACTTC
TRBV28,.,.,TRBJ1-1,CASSLGPASLDTEAFF,TGTGCCAGCAGTTTGGGGCCCGCCTCATTAGACACTGAAGCTTTCTTT
TRBV9,.,TRBD2,TRBJ2-7,CASSVSTSGNYEQYF,TGTGCCAGCAGCGTATCGACTAGCGGAAACTACGAGCAGTACTTC
TRBV6-1,.,TRBD2,TRBJ2-3,CASSPLAGESDTQYF,TGTGCCAGCAGTCCACTAGCGGGGGAGTCAGATACGCAGTATTTT
TRBV9,.,.,TRBJ2-2,CASSDPTGGSGGELFF,TGTGCCAGCAGCGACCCGACAGGAGGGTCGGGCGGGGAGCTGTTTTTT
TRBV11-2,few,TRBD1,TRBJ2-7,CASSLESGQGYYEQYF,TGTGCCAGCAGCTTAGAATCTGGACAGGGATACTACGAGCAGTACTTC
TRBV4-1,.,TRBD2,TRBJ2-7,CASSQTPPTSGSFSVPYEQYF,TGCGCCAGCAGCCAAACCCCCCCGACTAGCGGGAGTTTTTCGGTTCCCTACGAGCAGTACTTC
TRBV28,.,TRBD1,TRBJ1-1,CATKYRGGGTEAFF,TGTGCCACCAAGTACAGGGGCGGGGGGACTGAAGCTTTCTTT
TRBV7-9,few,.,TRBJ1-6,CASSYQEGGPLHF,TGTGCCAGCAGCTACCAGGAGGGGGGACCCCTCCACTTT
TRBV9,.,TRBD2,TRBJ2-1,CAVSGTSIVGEQFF,TGTGCCGTCTCCGGGACTAGCATCGTCGGTGAGCAGTTCTTC
TRBV28,.,.,TRBJ2-3,CASSPQGPRRTDTQYF,TGTGCCAGCAGTCCTCAGGGCCCCCGCCGAACAGATACGCAGTATTTT
TRBV4-2,.,TRBD2,TRBJ2-3,CASSQDGASGADTQYF,TGTGCCAGCAGCCAAGACGGGGCTAGCGGGGCAGATACGCAGTATTTT
TRBV13,.,.,TRBJ2-7,CASSLGQGLREQYF,TGTGCCAGCAGCTTAGGACAGGGCCTCCGGGAGCAGTACTTC
TRBV13,.,TRBD1,TRBJ2-7,CASSSLDRSLGEQYF,TGTGCCAGCAGCTCCCTGGACAGGTCGCTGGGCGAGCAGTACTTC
TRBV7-6,once,.,TRBJ2-2,CASSLAAAGPGTGELFF,TGTGCCAGCAGCTTGGCGGCCGCGGGACCTGGCACCGGGGAGCTGTTTTTT
TRBV19,.,.,TRBJ1-5,CASSIVGGWDQPQHF,TGTGCCAGTAGTATAGTGGGGGGCTGGGATCAGCCCCAGCATTTT
TRBV21-1,.,.,TRBJ2-7,CASSKEEAGPDSYEQYF,TGTGCCAGCAGCAAAGAGGAAGCGGGACCCGACTCCTACGAGCAGTACTTC
TRBV6-5,.,TRBD1,TRBJ2-5,CASRKTGGIQETQYF,TGTGCCAGCAGGAAGACAGGGGGTATACAAGAGACCCAGTACTTC
TRBV6-4,.,.,TRBJ2-2,CASSDSQDTGELFF,TGTGCCAGCAGTGACTCACAGGACACCGGGGAGCTGTTTTTT
TRBV13,.,.,TRBJ2-3,CASSPGGSADTQYF,TGTGCCAGCAGCCCCGGAGGAAGCGCAGATACGCAGTATTTT
TRBV9,.,.,TRBJ1-5,CASSPGDEGFSNQPQHF,TGTGCCAGCAGCCCAGGGGATGAGGGGTTTAGCAATCAGCCCCAGCATTTT
TRBV4-1,.,TRBD1,TRBJ2-1,CASSFKGTGFFEYNEQFF,TGCGCCAGCAGCTTCAAAGGGACAGGGTTTTTTGAGTACAATGAGCAGTTCTTC
TRBV28,.,TRBD2,TRBJ2-1,CASSTQLGLAGSHEQFF,TGTGCCAGCAGTACACAATTGGGACTAGCGGGATCCCATGAGCAGTTCTTC
TRBV5-1,.,.,TRBJ1-1,CASSLLQGEAFF,TGCGCCAGCAGCTTGTTGCAGGGTGAAGCTTTCTTT
TRBV28,.,TRBD2,TRBJ2-2,CASSDPGLHGGELFF,TGTGCCAGCAGCGATCCGGGACTACATGGCGGGGAGCTGTTTTTT
TRBV6-6,.,.,TRBJ1-2,CASSPPGMPKGYTF,TGTGCCAGCAGCCCGCCCGGGATGCCAAAAGGCTACACCTTC
TRBV7-6,few,.,TRBJ2-7,CASSLSWSSYEQYF,TGTGCCAGCAGCTTAAGCTGGTCCTCCTACGAGCAGTACTTC
TRBV4-3,.,TRBD2,TRBJ2-5,CASSHGLAGGLEETQYF,TGCGCCAGCAGCCACGGACTAGCGGGGGGGCTGGAAGAGACCCAGTACTTC
TRBV7-7,.,TRBD2,TRBJ2-7,CASSSGEGVYEQYF,TGTGCTAGCAGCTCTGGGGAGGGTGTCTACGAGCAGTACTTC